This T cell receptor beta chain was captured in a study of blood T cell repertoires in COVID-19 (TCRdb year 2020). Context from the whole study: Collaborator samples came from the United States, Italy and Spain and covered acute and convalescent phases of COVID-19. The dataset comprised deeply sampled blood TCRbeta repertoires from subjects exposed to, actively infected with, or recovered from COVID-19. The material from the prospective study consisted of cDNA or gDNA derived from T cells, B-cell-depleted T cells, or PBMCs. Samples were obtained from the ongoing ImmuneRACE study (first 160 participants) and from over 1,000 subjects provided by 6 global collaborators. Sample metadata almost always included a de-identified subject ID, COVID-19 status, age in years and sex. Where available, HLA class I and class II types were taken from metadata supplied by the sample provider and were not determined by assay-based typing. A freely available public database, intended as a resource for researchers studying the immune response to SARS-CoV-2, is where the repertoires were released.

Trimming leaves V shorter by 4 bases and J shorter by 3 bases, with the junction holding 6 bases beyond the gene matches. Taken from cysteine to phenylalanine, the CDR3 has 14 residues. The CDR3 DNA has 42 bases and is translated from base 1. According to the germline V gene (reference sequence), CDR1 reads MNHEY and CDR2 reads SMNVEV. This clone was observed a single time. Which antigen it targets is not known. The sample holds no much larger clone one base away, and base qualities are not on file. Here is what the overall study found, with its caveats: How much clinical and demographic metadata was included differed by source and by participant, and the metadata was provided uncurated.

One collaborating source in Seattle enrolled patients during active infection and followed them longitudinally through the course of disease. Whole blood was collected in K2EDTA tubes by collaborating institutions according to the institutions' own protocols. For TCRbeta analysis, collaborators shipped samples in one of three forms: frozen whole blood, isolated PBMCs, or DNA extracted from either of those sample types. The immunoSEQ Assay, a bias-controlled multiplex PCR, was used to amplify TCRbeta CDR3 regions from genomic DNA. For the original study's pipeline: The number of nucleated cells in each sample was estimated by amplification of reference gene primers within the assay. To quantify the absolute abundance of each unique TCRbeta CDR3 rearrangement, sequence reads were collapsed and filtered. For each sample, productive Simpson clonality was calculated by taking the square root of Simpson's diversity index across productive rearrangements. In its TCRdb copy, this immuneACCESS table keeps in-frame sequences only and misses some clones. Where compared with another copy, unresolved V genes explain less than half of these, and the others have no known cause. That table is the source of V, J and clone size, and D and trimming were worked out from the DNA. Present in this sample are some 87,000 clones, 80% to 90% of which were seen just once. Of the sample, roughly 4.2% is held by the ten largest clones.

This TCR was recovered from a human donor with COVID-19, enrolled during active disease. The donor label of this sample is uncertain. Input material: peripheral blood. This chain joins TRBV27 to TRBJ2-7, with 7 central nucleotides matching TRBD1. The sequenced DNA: TGTGCCAGCAGTTCCCCCGACAGGGTCTACGAGCAGTACTTC. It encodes CASSSPDRVYEQYF.